These 23 T cell receptor beta chains were all obtained from the same sample, sequenced in a study of long-term antiretroviral therapy in people with HIV. Version v3.0 of the immunoSEQ assay ran at survey level. Sequenced by immunoSEQ multiplex PCR; TCRdb stores in-frame clones only, minus some. The data hold roughly 13,000 clones, with about 77% observed a single time. The sequencing used unsorted PBMCs, collected 1.3 years after starting antiretroviral therapy. Source of these receptors: a woman younger than 35 with HIV.

In its sample, this clone was seen a few times. This chain joins TRBV29-1 and TRBJ2-2, with TRBD2 matching over 10 bases. The V gene's germline CDR1 is SQVTM and CDR2 ANQGSEA. With V trimmed by 2 bases and J by 6 bases, 0 bases remained unmatched. This CDR3 comprises 13 residues. DNA of the CDR3: TGCAGCGTTGAAAGCGGGGGGGCCGGGGAGCTGTTTTTT. It yields the protein CSVESGGAGELFF.

Only one count was recorded for this clone. V and J are TRBV27 and TRBJ1-5; weak D call: TRBD1 (6 bases). V shed 3 bases and J shed 2 bases, with 14 bases lying between them. Germline CDR1 and CDR2: MNHEY and SMNVEV (reference sequence). The length of the CDR3 is 16 residues. DNA of the CDR3: TGTGCCAGCAGTTTTAGGAACAGGGATGGCAATCAGCCCCAGCATTTT. Translating gives CASSFRNRDGNQPQHF.

The chain uses TRBV7-2 and TRBJ2-1; TRBD1 matches 8 bases. The CDR3 is 21 residues long. V gave up 0 bases and J gave up 6 bases; unmatched junction bases: 22. CDR1 and CDR2 (germline): SGHTA, FQGNSA. The CDR3 DNA sequence: TGTGCCAGCAGCTTAGCCCGGCTTCCCAGGGGGCTGGGTTTTTGGAGCAATGAGCAGTTCTTC. This encodes CASSLARLPRGLGFWSNEQFF.

J is TRBJ2-3 and V is TRBV6-4; tentatively, D is TRBD1 (5 bases). V lost 0 bases to trimming and J lost 5 bases, with 9 bases between them. There are 14 residues in the CDR3. Germline V lookup: CDR1 MRHNA, CDR2 SNTAGT. CDR3 bases: TGTGCCAGCAGTGACTCAGGGGATAAAGATACGCAGTATTTT. Protein product: CASSDSGDKDTQYF.

The chain is built from TRBV27 and TRBJ1-5, with 7 bases aligning to TRBD1. V was clipped by 5 bases and J by 0 bases; unmatched bases: 1. There are 14 residues in the CDR3. Germline V gives CDR1 MNHEY, CDR2 SMNVEV (reference sequence). The CDR3 region is CASSRGHSNQPQHF. The DNA of the CDR3 is TGTGCCAGCAGTAGGGGGCATAGCAATCAGCCCCAGCATTTT.

This clone was seen more than once but under ten times. The chain links TRBV5-6 to TRBJ1-2; maybe TRBD1 (6 bases). The germline V gene encodes CDR1 SGHDT and CDR2 YYEEEE. The CDR3 is made up of 13 amino acids. V was pared by 4 bases and J by 3 bases, with 10 bases between. The CDR3, as DNA: TGTGCCAGCAGCGAACAGGGAGACTATGGCTACACCTTC. Translated, it gives CASSEQGDYGYTF.

This chain links TRBV9 with TRBJ1-1, with no clear D. Germline V gene data show CDR1 as SGDLS and CDR2 as YYNGEE. The V end was cut by 3 bases, the J end by 4 bases, with 10 bases between. The CDR3 covers 13 residues. CDR3 residues: CASSAVVGTEAFF. The CDR3 DNA follows: TGTGCCAGCAGCGCCGTAGTAGGCACTGAAGCTTTCTTT.

CDR3 in DNA: TGTGCCAGCAGTCTTCCTAGCGGGAGGGCCACAGATACGCAGTATTTT. This codes for CASSLPSGRATDTQYF. The chain uses TRBV28 and TRBJ2-3; 12 nucleotides line up with TRBD2. In germline, CDR1 is MDHEN, CDR2 SYDVKM. The CDR3 extends over 16 amino acids. V gave up 5 bases and J gave up 2 bases; unmatched junction bases: 5.

The genes are TRBV19 and TRBJ2-6; D might be TRBD1 or TRBD2, each matching 5 bases. Between the trimmed V and J ends, which lost 10 bases and 0 bases, there was a span of 19 bases. The germline V gene has CDR1 LNHDA and CDR2 SQIVND (reference sequence). The CDR3 has 17 residues. In DNA form, the CDR3 reads TGTGCCACTTCGAGGGAAGGGGACGTCTCTGGGGCCAACGTCCTGACTTTC. This sequence encodes CATSREGDVSGANVLTF.

This clone was picked up a small number of times. The V call is TRBV29-1, the J call TRBJ2-7; D is ambiguous. CDR1 is SQVTM and CDR2 is ANQGSEA in the germline V gene. The CDR3 is 12 amino acids. The ends were cut back, 0 bases at V and 0 bases at J, with 3 bases in the middle. The CDR3: CSVEDGSYEQYF. DNA for the CDR3: TGCAGCGTTGAAGACGGCTCCTACGAGCAGTACTTC.

This chain uses TRBV5-1 with TRBJ2-1; 10 bases line up with TRBD2. After removal of 1 base from V and 4 bases from J, the junction contained 5 bases not matched to a gene. The CDR3 runs to 16 residues. The germline CDR1 and CDR2 sequences are SGHRS and YFSETQ. The chain's CDR3 is CASSLRGTSAYNEQFF. For the CDR3, the DNA is TGCGCCAGCAGCTTGAGGGGGACTAGCGCATACAATGAGCAGTTCTTC.

The J gene is TRBJ2-1, the V gene TRBV9; D is perhaps TRBD2 (6 bases). The V gene's germline CDR1 is SGDLS and CDR2 YYNGEE. The CDR3 totals 17 residues. Trimming took off 4 bases at V and 8 bases at J, with 25 bases between the two ends. The CDR3 spells CASSFNHRDSARDEQFF. In nucleotides, the CDR3 is TGTGCCAGCAGCTTCAACCATCGGGACTCAGCGCGCGATGAGCAGTTCTTC. Combining the CDR3 with reference TRBV9 and TRBJ2-1 gives the whole variable domain DSGVTQTPKHLITATGQRVTLRCSPRSGDLSVYWYQQSLDQGLQFLIQYYNGEERAKGNILERFSAQQFPDLHSELNLSSLELGDSALYFCASSFNHRDSARDEQFFGPGTRLTVL.

The chain combines TRBV7-9 with TRBJ2-1, with 8 bases identical to TRBD2. The CDR3 consists of 15 residues. Germline lookup yields CDR1 SEHNR and CDR2 FQNEAQ (reference sequence). The J segment lost 9 bases and the V segment lost 2 bases, leaving 9 bases of the junction unmatched. CDR3 in DNA: TGTGCCAGCAGCTTACGCGGTAGCGGGGAGGGTGAGCAGTTCTTC. Protein product: CASSLRGSGEGEQFF.

This chain joins TRBV9 and TRBJ1-2; 9 bases are shared with TRBD1. With 4 bases clipped from V and 10 bases from J, the junction kept 8 bases outside the gene matches. CDR1 and CDR2 (germline): SGDLS, YYNGEE. The CDR3 loop spans 13 amino acids. The CDR3 here is CASSPHGTGLYTF. The CDR3, as DNA: TGTGCCAGCAGCCCCCACGGGACAGGGCTCTACACCTTC.

The J gene is TRBJ2-3, the V gene TRBV5-6; the D gene is possibly TRBD1 (6 bases). The length of the CDR3 is 15 residues. The V and J ends lost 4 bases and 3 bases respectively, with 15 bases between them. CDR1 is SGHDT and CDR2 is YYEEEE in the germline V gene. The DNA of the CDR3 is TGTGCCAGCAGCCAGAGGGGGTCTCGGACAGATACGCAGTATTTT. It specifies CASSQRGSRTDTQYF.

The gene calls are TRBV7-3 and TRBJ2-7; 7 bases are shared with TRBD2. The trim removed 8 bases at V and 6 bases at J, leaving 10 bases unmatched. The CDR3 has 13 amino acids. Germline V gives CDR1 SGHTA, CDR2 FQGTGA. In DNA, the CDR3 is TGTGCCAGCGCGAGCGGGATGCACACCGAGCAGTACTTC. Translation: CASASGMHTEQYF.

The chain combines TRBV7-9 with TRBJ1-2; D not certain. The V gene's germline CDR1 is SEHNR and CDR2 FQNEAQ (reference sequence). With 1 base removed from V and 4 bases from J, the gap between germline ends came to 10 bases. The CDR3 runs to 14 residues. The CDR3 DNA reads as TGTGCCAGCAGCTTAGGTGGAGAAATCTATGGCTACACCTTC. Protein: CASSLGGEIYGYTF.

In this sample, this clone turned up a few times. The chain recombines TRBV4-3 with TRBJ1-5; D call uncertain. Deletions cut 0 bases from V and 0 bases from J, with 12 bases between. The length of the CDR3 is 17 residues. Germline lookup yields CDR1 LGHNA and CDR2 YSLEER. The CDR3 DNA reads as TGCGCCAGCAGCCAAGATATCGGGAGCCTTAGCAATCAGCCCCAGCATTTT. Protein: CASSQDIGSLSNQPQHF.

The V call is TRBV4-3, the J call TRBJ2-3; D uncertain. The CDR3 totals 14 residues. The V end was cut by 4 bases, the J end by 2 bases, with 10 bases between. Germline V gene data show CDR1 as LGHNA and CDR2 as YSLEER. This CDR3 reads CASSPRPFTDTQYF. CDR3 nucleotide sequence: TGCGCCAGCAGCCCTCGACCCTTCACAGATACGCAGTATTTT.

The chain employs TRBV15 and TRBJ1-4, with D uncertain. V lost 0 bases to trimming and J lost 5 bases, with 7 bases between them. CDR1 is LNHNV, CDR2 YYDKDF, per germline (reference sequence). This CDR3 has 14 residues. The CDR3 protein is CATSRDPGNEKLFF. The CDR3 DNA reads as TGTGCCACCAGCAGAGATCCAGGCAATGAAAAACTGTTTTTT.

The rearrangement joins TRBV5-6 to TRBJ2-7, with unresolved D. Germline CDR1 is SGHDT and CDR2 is YYEEEE. This CDR3 has 13 residues. The ends were cut back, 5 bases at V and 2 bases at J, with 11 bases in the middle. The CDR3 nucleotides read TGTGCCAGCAGTAAACAGTCAACCTACGAGCAGTACTTC. Translation: CASSKQSTYEQYF.

This clone was found a few times. The V and J genes are TRBV11-3 and TRBJ1-1, with a tentative D call TRBD1 (5 bases). The V gene lost 5 bases and the J gene lost 7 bases, with 11 bases spanning the gap. The CDR3 consists of 12 residues. Germline CDR1 is SGHNT and CDR2 is YENEEA. DNA of the CDR3: TGTGCCAGCAGCCGTGGGCAGGGTGAAGCTTTCTTT. Translation: CASSRGQGEAFF.

The chain recombines TRBV5-1 with TRBJ2-2; D is ambiguous. V was shortened by 4 bases and J by 4 bases, with 8 bases between the two germline ends. The CDR3 is 13 residues long. Germline V gene sequence: CDR1 SGHRS, CDR2 YFSETQ. DNA for the CDR3: TGCGCCAGCAGCCCCCGGACCACCGGGGAGCTGTTTTTT. This encodes CASSPRTTGELFF.